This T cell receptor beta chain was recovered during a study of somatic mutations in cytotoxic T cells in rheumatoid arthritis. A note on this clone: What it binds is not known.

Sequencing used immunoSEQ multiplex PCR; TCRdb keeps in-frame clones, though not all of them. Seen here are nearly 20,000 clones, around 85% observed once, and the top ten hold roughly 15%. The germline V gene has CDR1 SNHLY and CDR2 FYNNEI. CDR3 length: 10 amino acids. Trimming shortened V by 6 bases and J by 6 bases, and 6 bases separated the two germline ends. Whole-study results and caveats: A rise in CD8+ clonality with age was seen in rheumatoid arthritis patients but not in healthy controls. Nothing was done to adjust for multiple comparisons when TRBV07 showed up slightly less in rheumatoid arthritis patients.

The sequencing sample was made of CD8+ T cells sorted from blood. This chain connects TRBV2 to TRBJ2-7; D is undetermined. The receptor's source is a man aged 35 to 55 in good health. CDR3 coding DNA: TGTGCCAGCAGGGGTCCCGAGCAGTACTTC. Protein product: CASRGPEQYF.